This T cell receptor (beta chain) was obtained from a study of tumor and adjacent non-tumor tissue in lung cancer. The CDR3 extends over 14 amino acids. Per the germline V gene, CDR1 is SGHAT and CDR2 is FQDESV (reference sequence). The V gene lost 1 base and the J gene lost 2 bases, with 9 bases spanning the gap. Study-level points and caveats: Compared with tumor, normal lung showed significantly lower TCR diversity.

This clonotype was picked up many times. What it binds is unknown. The library came from three nested PCR rounds adapted from ARM-PCR protocols. One entry per CDR3 protein, called by TCRdb with MiXCR from the multiplex PCR reads. Among more than 120,000 distinct CDR3 sequences, around 60% were seen once, and the ten largest hold roughly 18%. This sample's RNA came from whole unsorted tissue. Sequencing input: lung tumor tissue. The V and J genes are TRBV11-1 and TRBJ2-7; D is tentatively TRBD1 or TRBD2 (5 bases each). This TCR derives from a man aged 55 to 70 with small cell lung cancer. The CDR3 DNA reads as TGTGCCAGCAGCTTAGGAGGGACCGCCTACGAGCAGTACTTC. This translates into CASSLGGTAYEQYF.